This TCR beta chain was sequenced during a study of blood T cell repertoires in COVID-19 (dated by TCRdb to about 2020). With respect to the entire study: The collaborator samples originated in the United States, Italy and Spain and spanned the acute and convalescent phases of COVID-19. HLA class I and class II types, where available, came from metadata supplied by the sample provider rather than from assay-based typing. The dataset comprised deeply sampled blood TCRbeta repertoires from subjects exposed to, actively infected with, or recovered from COVID-19. A de-identified subject ID, COVID-19 status, age in years and sex were almost always included in the sample metadata. The prospective study material was composed of cDNA or gDNA derived from T cells, B-cell-depleted T cells, or PBMCs. A freely available public database, intended as a resource for researchers studying the immune response to SARS-CoV-2, is where the repertoires were released. The samples were drawn from two sources: the first 160 participants of the ongoing ImmuneRACE study, and over 1,000 subjects contributed by 6 global collaborators.

What the research found in general, with its limitations: How much clinical and demographic metadata was included differed by source and by participant, and the metadata was provided uncurated.

Concerning this clone: Its binding antigen is unknown. It has no much larger one-base neighbor in the sample; base qualities were not kept.

The immunoSEQ Assay, a bias-controlled multiplex PCR, was used to amplify TCRbeta CDR3 regions from genomic DNA. The original methods were these. The number of nucleated cells in each sample was estimated by amplification of reference gene primers within the assay. To quantify the absolute abundance of each unique TCRbeta CDR3 rearrangement, sequence reads were collapsed and filtered. For each sample, productive Simpson clonality was calculated by taking the square root of Simpson's diversity index across productive rearrangements. TCRdb stores this immuneACCESS table with in-frame sequences only. Part of the clones is absent; in the studies checked, under half of the shortfall reflects unresolved V genes, and no reason is known for the rest. That table is the source of V, J and clone size, and D and trimming were worked out from the DNA. This sample lists about 140,000 clones; roughly 84% were detected once. The ten top clones hold 4% of the sample.

Each collaborating institution followed its own protocols to collect whole blood in K2EDTA tubes. For TCRbeta analysis, collaborators shipped samples in one of three forms: frozen whole blood, isolated PBMCs, or DNA extracted from either of those sample types. Sample: peripheral blood. The clonotype was recovered from a woman aged 55 to 70 with acute or convalescent COVID-19.

The CDR3 is CASSMTISNQPQHF. In nucleotides, the sequence is TGTGCCAGCAGCATGACAATTAGCAATCAGCCCCAGCATTTT. The rearranged chain carries TRBV6-6 and TRBJ1-5; too little of a D gene remains to name it. CDR1 and CDR2 (MNHNY, SVGAGI) derive from the germline V gene (reference sequence). The CDR3 runs 14 residues from the cysteine to the phenylalanine. Left in the record is the CDR3 DNA by itself, 42 bases read in frame from the first base. At the junction V is shortened by 6 bases and J by 0 bases, with 9 bases in between.